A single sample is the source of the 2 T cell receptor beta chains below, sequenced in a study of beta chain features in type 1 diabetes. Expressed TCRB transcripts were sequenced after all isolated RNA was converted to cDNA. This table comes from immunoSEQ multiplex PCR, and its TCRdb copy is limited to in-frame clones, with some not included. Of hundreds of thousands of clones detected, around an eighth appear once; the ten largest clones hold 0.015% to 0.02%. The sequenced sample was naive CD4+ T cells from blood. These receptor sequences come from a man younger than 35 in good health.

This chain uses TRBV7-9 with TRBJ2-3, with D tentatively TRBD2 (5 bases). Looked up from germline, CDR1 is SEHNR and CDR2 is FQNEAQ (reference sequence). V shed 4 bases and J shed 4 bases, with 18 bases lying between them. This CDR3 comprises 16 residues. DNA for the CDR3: TGTGCCAGCAGCTCCGGCGGGCTGCCCCTTGCAGATACGCAGTATTTT. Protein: CASSSGGLPLADTQYF.

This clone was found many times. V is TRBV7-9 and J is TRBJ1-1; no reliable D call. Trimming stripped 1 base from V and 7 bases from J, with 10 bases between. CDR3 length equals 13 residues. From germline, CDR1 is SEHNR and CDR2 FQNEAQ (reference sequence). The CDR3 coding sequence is TGTGCCAGCAGCTTAGAGATACGCAGTGAAGCTTTCTTT. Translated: CASSLEIRSEAFF.